The TCR beta chain under discussion was sequenced for a study of T-cell reconstitution after alpha-beta-depleted transplantation in children (dated by TCRdb to the mid-2010s). Some background on the complete study: T-cell immune reconstitution after TCRalphabeta/CD19-depleted allogeneic hematopoietic cell transplantation in children was quantitatively tracked in the study by means of TCR repertoire profiling.

This clonotype was observed many times. Its antigen is not yet known. No quality values exist for individual bases; no much larger clone is one base distant. The library was obtained by PCR. TCRdb shows the sequencer as Illumina HiSeq 2500. Molecular barcoding was employed in the preparation of TCR libraries, with unique molecular identifiers being used to normalize TCRbeta repertoire quantification. TCRdb's own reprocessing of the public reads used fastp at Q25 and MiXCR and kept productive beta chains. Entries are consolidated by CDR3 protein sequence, retaining the most common genes and DNA. This sample lists approximately 400,000 distinct CDR3 sequences; around 9.9% were detected once. The ten largest clones add up to 4.5% to 7% of the sample. V and J are truncated by 2 bases and 4 bases respectively, leaving an intervening sequence of 11 bases. The CDR3 holds 14 amino acids from the cysteine to the phenylalanine. Here the CDR3 DNA is all that survives: 42 bases in frame from base 1. The germline V gene encodes CDR1 ENHRY and CDR2 SYGVKD.

This chain is built from TRBV10-3 and TRBJ1-1; TRBD1 is a possible D gene, resting on 5 matching bases. Sample: PBMCs from the stem cell graft donor, taken from the stem cell graft. The receptor was isolated from a human donor who donated a stem cell graft to a child with acute myeloid leukemia. DNA sequence: TGTGCCATCAGTGAGGGCAGGAGGGGCACTGAAGCTTTCTTT. This is translated as CAISEGRRGTEAFF.